One and the same sample provided the 8 T cell receptor beta chains below, sequenced in a study of blood T cell repertoires in COVID-19. TCRdb keeps only in-frame clones here, not all; method: immunoSEQ multiplex PCR. The table includes about 160,000 clones, approximately 87% detected once. Sequencing was carried out using peripheral blood. Every receptor here comes from a woman in her 70s with acute or convalescent COVID-19.

A few counts support this clone. The chain links TRBV4-2 to TRBJ1-5, with 7 bases aligning to TRBD1. The V segment lost 3 bases and the J segment 1 base; nucleotides outside the gene matches: 6. CDR1 is LGHNA, CDR2 YNFKEQ, per germline. This CDR3 has 16 residues. The CDR3, as DNA: TGTGCCAGCAGCCATACCGGGACAGCGAGCAATCAGCCCCAGCATTTT. Translation: CASSHTGTASNQPQHF.

The chain joins TRBV4-3 to TRBJ1-2, with D perhaps matching TRBD1 (5 bases). V lost 3 bases to trimming and J lost 3 bases, with 17 bases between them. Per germline, CDR1 LGHNA and CDR2 YSLEER. The CDR3 has 16 residues. DNA of the CDR3: TGCGCCAGCAGCCAGGCCGGTAGCGGGGGGGACTATGGCTACACCTTC. It codes for CASSQAGSGGDYGYTF.

The chain has TRBV6-5 and TRBJ1-1, with D perhaps TRBD1 (5 bases). In germline, CDR1 is MNHEY, CDR2 SVGAGI. Trimming took off 6 bases at V and 1 base at J, with 9 bases between the two ends. The CDR3 is made up of 13 amino acids. Here the CDR3 DNA reads TGTGCCAGCAGGTATACAGGGAACACTGAAGCTTTCTTT. Protein sequence: CASRYTGNTEAFF.

This chain connects TRBV7-9 to TRBJ1-1, with TRBD1 identical over 8 bases. Unmatched junction bases numbered 4, after V lost 0 bases and J lost 1 base. CDR1 and CDR2 (germline): SEHNR, FQNEAQ (reference sequence). This CDR3 region has 16 residues. CDR3 DNA sequence: TGTGCCAGCAGCTTAGCGGGGACAGGCGGGAACACTGAAGCTTTCTTT. It is translated as CASSLAGTGGNTEAFF.

The gene calls are TRBV10-3 and TRBJ1-6, with D possibly matching TRBD1 (5 bases). V lost 6 bases to trimming and J lost 6 bases, with 12 bases between them. Germline CDR1 is ENHRY and CDR2 is SYGVKD. CDR3 length: 14 residues. DNA for the CDR3: TGTGCCATCAGCCTATCGACAGCTAATTCACCCCTCCACTTT. Protein product: CAISLSTANSPLHF.

This clone has a handful of counts. The chain carries TRBV2 and TRBJ1-6, with D tentatively TRBD1 (6 bases). The V gene lost 7 bases and the J gene lost 7 bases, with 14 bases spanning the gap. Germline V gene lookup returns CDR1 SNHLY and CDR2 FYNNEI. The CDR3 is 14 amino acids. CDR3 nucleotide sequence: TGTGCCAGCACACAGACAGGTGCGAATTCACCCCTCCACTTT. Translated: CASTQTGANSPLHF.

The chain uses TRBV2 and TRBJ2-3, with D maybe TRBD2 (6 bases). CDR3 length: 14 residues. V lost 6 bases to trimming and J lost 6 bases, with 16 bases between them. The germline V gene has CDR1 SNHLY and CDR2 FYNNEI. The CDR3 nucleotides are TGTGCCAGCAGAGCGGGCCTATCGCTGGATACGCAGTATTTT. Its translation: CASRAGLSLDTQYF.

The chain links TRBV7-9 to TRBJ1-5, with D hard to call. Germline V gene data show CDR1 as SEHNR and CDR2 as FQNEAQ (reference sequence). Trimming took 6 bases from V and 0 from J, leaving 15 bases between them. CDR3 length: 16 amino acids. This CDR3 is CASRSHNILSNQPQHF. The CDR3 nucleotides are TGTGCCAGCAGATCTCACAATATCCTTAGCAATCAGCCCCAGCATTTT. The whole variable domain, remainder taken from reference TRBV7-9 and TRBJ1-5, is DTGVSQNPRHKITKRGQNVTFRCDPISEHNRLYWYRQTLGQGPEFLTYFQNEAQLEKSRLLSDRFSAERPKGSFSTLEIQRTEQGDSAMYLCASRSHNILSNQPQHFGDGTRLSIL.